This T cell receptor beta chain was sequenced for a study of cytomegalovirus exposure and HLA in healthy donors. The study's findings and limits: DRB1 had the most TCR associations and HLA-C the fewest, a later analysis found, with rates varying by HLA locus.

Every donor was a healthy person donating bone marrow. Trimming took 3 bases from V and 0 from J; bases not matched to a gene: 4. Germline CDR1 LNHNV, CDR2 YYDKDF (reference sequence). The CDR3 runs 16 residues. This clone was seen just once. Its cognate antigen is unknown. Primers included in the PCR were 60 Vbeta and 13 Jbeta primers. Profiled with immunoSEQ multiplex PCR; TCRdb holds only in-frame clones, not every one. The sample has tens of thousands of clones, roughly three fifths seen once. This receptor was obtained from a woman younger than 45 in good health and CMV-seronegative. The sequenced sample consisted of PBMCs. V gene TRBV15 combines with J gene TRBJ2-3, with TRBD2 matching over 9 bases. DNA of the CDR3: TGTGCCACCAGCAGTCTAGCGGGGAGAAGCACAGATACGCAGTATTTT. It codes for CATSSLAGRSTDTQYF.